These 7 T cell receptor beta chains were all obtained from the same sample, sequenced in a study of cytomegalovirus exposure and HLA in healthy donors (dated by TCRdb to the late 2010s). Library generation was performed with the immunoSEQ multiplex PCR assay. For the multiplex PCR, a mixture combining 60 forward primers for TCR Vbeta segments and 13 reverse primers for TCR Jbeta segments was used. TCRdb took this table from immuneACCESS and kept in-frame rearrangements with V and J called. Such tables lack part of the clones; where checked against another copy, unresolved V genes explain under half of the gap, and the rest is unexplained. This sample has some 120,000 clones in its table, and around two thirds of those were observed once. The top ten clonotypes cover approximately 8.2% of the sample. Sequencing was done on a sample of PBMCs. All receptors derive from a woman in her 40s in good health and CMV-seropositive.

The chain recombines TRBV6-1 with TRBJ1-2; TRBD1 matches 7 bases. The CDR3 runs to 14 residues. The germline V gene has CDR1 MNHNS and CDR2 SASEGT. The J segment lost 4 bases and the V segment lost 7 bases, leaving 9 bases of the junction unmatched. The chain's CDR3 is CASTQTGLSYGYTF. DNA of the CDR3: TGTGCCAGCACCCAGACAGGGTTGTCCTATGGCTACACCTTC.

The rearrangement joins TRBV7-2 to TRBJ1-1; a possible D gene is TRBD1 (6 bases). The CDR3 consists of 16 residues. Trimming took 2 bases from V and 1 from J, leaving 14 bases between them. Per germline, CDR1 SGHTA and CDR2 FQGNSA. Here the CDR3 reads CASSLRGRGGNTEAFF. The CDR3 nucleotides read TGTGCCAGCAGCTTACGCGGAAGAGGGGGGAACACTGAAGCTTTCTTT.

The genes are TRBV4-3 and TRBJ1-3; TRBD1 might be the D (5 bases). CDR3 length: 17 amino acids. Germline lookup yields CDR1 LGHNA and CDR2 YSLEER. V was clipped by 0 bases and J by 0 bases, with 12 bases between them. CDR3 nucleotides: TGCGCCAGCAGCCAAGATGGGAACAGGAACTCTGGAAACACCATATATTTT. This codes for CASSQDGNRNSGNTIYF.

V usage is TRBV6-1 and J usage is TRBJ1-1; 7 nucleotides match TRBD1. After removal of 6 bases from V and 5 bases from J, the junction contained 9 bases not matched to a gene. Per the germline V gene, CDR1 is MNHNS and CDR2 is SASEGT. This CDR3 is built from 14 residues. The CDR3 here is CASRADRDRTEAFF. The CDR3 nucleotides are TGTGCCAGCAGGGCAGACAGGGATCGAACTGAAGCTTTCTTT.

The CDR3 DNA reads TGTGCCAGCTCACCAGGGCAGACCCAAGAGACCCAGTACTTC. Translated, it gives CASSPGQTQETQYF. The chain carries TRBV18 and TRBJ2-5; D call uncertain. Germline CDR1 and CDR2: KGHSH and LQKENI. This CDR3 comprises 14 residues. Trimming removed 2 bases from V and 1 base from J, with 8 bases in between.

Only a few counts were recorded for this clone. This chain uses TRBV10-2 with TRBJ1-6, with TRBD1 matching over 7 bases. Trimming cost V 6 bases and J 6 bases; bases outside gene matches: 5. CDR1 is WSHSY and CDR2 is SAAADI in the germline V gene. This CDR3 comprises 14 residues. Here the CDR3 reads CASSRQGLNSPLHF. The CDR3 DNA follows: TGCGCCAGCAGCCGACAGGGCCTTAATTCACCCCTCCACTTT.

The V gene is TRBV6-5, the J gene TRBJ1-1; D remains unclear. The V gene lost 4 bases and the J gene lost 2 bases, with 8 bases spanning the gap. This CDR3 is built from 13 residues. CDR1 is MNHEY, CDR2 SVGAGI, per germline. CDR3 sequence reads: CASSSTSNTEAFF. The CDR3 bases are TGTGCCAGCAGTTCGACATCTAACACTGAAGCTTTCTTT.